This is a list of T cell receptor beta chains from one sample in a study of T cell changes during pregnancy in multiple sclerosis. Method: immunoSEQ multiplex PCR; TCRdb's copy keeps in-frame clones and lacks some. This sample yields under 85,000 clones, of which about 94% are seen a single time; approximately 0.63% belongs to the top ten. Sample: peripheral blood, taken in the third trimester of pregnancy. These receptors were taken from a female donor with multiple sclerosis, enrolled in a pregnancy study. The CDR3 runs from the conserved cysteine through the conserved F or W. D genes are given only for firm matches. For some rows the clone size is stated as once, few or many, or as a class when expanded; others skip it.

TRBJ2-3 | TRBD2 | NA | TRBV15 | TGTGCCACCAGCAGAGCGGACGGGGGGAGCCGCAATACGCAGTATTTT | CATSRADGGSRNTQYF
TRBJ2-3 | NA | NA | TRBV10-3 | TGTGCCATCAGTGAGTCGTCCAGACTCTCCCGCACAGATACGCAGTATTTT | CAISESSRLSRTDTQYF
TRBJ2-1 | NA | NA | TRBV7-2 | TGTGCCAGCAGCTTAGCGCGTCCGGGGGACAATGAGCAGTTCTTC | CASSLARPGDNEQFF
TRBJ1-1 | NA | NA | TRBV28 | TGTGCCAGCAGTATTCAGAACACTGAAGCTTTCTTT | CASSIQNTEAFF
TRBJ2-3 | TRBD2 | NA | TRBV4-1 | TGCGCCAGCAGCCAAGACGGCCCCCGGGGGGTAAGAACAGATACGCAGTATTTT | CASSQDGPRGVRTDTQYF
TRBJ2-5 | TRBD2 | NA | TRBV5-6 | TGTGCCAGCAGCTTGCCCGGGACTAGCGGGGCCTTCCAAGAGACCCAGTACTTC | CASSLPGTSGAFQETQYF
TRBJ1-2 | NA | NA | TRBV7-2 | TGTGCCAGCAGCTCCGGGGGGCTCTCTCTTAGCTATGGCTACACCTTC | CASSSGGLSLSYGYTF
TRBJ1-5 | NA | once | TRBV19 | TGTGCCAGTAGTAGCACAGGCGATCAGCCCCAGCATTTT | CASSSTGDQPQHF
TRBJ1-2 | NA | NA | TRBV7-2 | TGTGCCAGCAGCCTGCCCGCGGGAAGCTATGGCTACACCTTC | CASSLPAGSYGYTF
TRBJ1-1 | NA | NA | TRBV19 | TGTGCCAGTAGTATAGATTCGGACAGGAACACTGAAGCTTTCTTT | CASSIDSDRNTEAFF
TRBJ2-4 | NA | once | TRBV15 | TGTGCCACCAGCAGACAGGGGGGAGCCAAAAACATTCAGTACTTC | CATSRQGGAKNIQYF
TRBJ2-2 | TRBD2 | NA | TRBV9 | TGTGCCAGCAGCGTAGTGGCGGGGGGGCTAGTTGCCGGGGAGCTGTTTTTT | CASSVVAGGLVAGELFF
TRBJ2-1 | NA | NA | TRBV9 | TGTGCCAGCAGCGCCCGGGACTGGAGATACAATGAGCAGTTCTTC | CASSARDWRYNEQFF
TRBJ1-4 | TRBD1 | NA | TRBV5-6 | TGTGCCAGCAGCTTGGCCGGTAGGGGGCTGGATGAAAAACTGTTTTTT | CASSLAGRGLDEKLFF
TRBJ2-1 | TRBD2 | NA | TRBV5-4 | TGTGCCAGCAGCGGGACTAGCGGGACGTACAATGAGCAGTTCTTC | CASSGTSGTYNEQFF
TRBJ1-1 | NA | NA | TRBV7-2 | TGTGCCAGCAGCGACGGGGGGAACACTGAAGCTTTCTTT | CASSDGGNTEAFF
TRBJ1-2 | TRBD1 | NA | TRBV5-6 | TGTGCCAGCAGCCTATTACAGGGGGTGGGCTATGGCTACACCTTC | CASSLLQGVGYGYTF
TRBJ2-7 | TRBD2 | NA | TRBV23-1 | TGCGCCAGCAGTCACGGGAGGTGGGGGTACGAGCAGTACTTC | CASSHGRWGYEQYF
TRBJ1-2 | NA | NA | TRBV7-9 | TGTGCCAGCAGCTCCGGGGGGACCTATGGCTACACCTTC | CASSSGGTYGYTF
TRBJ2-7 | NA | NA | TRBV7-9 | TGTGCCAGCAGCTCGGGGGACAGAGCCTACGAGCAGTACTTC | CASSSGDRAYEQYF
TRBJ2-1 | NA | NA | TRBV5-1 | TGCGCCAGCAGCTTGCGGGGGGCCCCCCACAATGAGCAGTTCTTC | CASSLRGAPHNEQFF
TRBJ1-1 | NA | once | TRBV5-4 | TGTGCCAGCAGCGGACCGGGGGTTGAAGCTTTCTTT | CASSGPGVEAFF
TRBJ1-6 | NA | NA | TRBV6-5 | TGTGCCAGCAGTTCGGGGAACAATTCACCCCTCCACTTT | CASSSGNNSPLHF
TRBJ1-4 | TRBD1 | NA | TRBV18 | TGTGCCAGCTCACCATTCGACAGGGTGGGTGAAAAACTGTTTTTT | CASSPFDRVGEKLFF
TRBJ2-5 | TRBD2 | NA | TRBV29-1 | TGCAGCGTTGAAGGGCCCCCAGCGGGGAGAGAGACCCAGTACTTC | CSVEGPPAGRETQYF
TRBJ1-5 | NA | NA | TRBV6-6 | TGTGCCAGCAGTTACGAAGAGATGGGCAATCAGCCCCAGCATTTT | CASSYEEMGNQPQHF
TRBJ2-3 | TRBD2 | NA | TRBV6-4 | TGTGCCAGCGCGGGGGGGCCAGGAGATACGCAGTATTTT | CASAGGPGDTQYF
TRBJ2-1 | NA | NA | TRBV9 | TGTGCCAGCAGCGTAGCAGCGAGCAATGAGCAGTTCTTC | CASSVAASNEQFF
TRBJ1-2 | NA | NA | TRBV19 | TGTGCCAGTGGCTCCGTCTATCAGGGTAAGGGGAGCTACACCTTC | CASGSVYQGKGSYTF
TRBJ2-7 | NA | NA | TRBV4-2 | TGTGCCAGCAGCCGGCAGGGCGCCTACGAGCAGTACTTC | CASSRQGAYEQYF
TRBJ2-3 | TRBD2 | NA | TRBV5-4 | TGTGCCAGCAGCTTGGGGGGGCGGGGGGCAGATACGCAGTATTTT | CASSLGGRGADTQYF
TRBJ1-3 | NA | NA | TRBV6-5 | TGTGCCAGCAGCGGGGAGAGCTCTGGAAACACCATATATTTT | CASSGESSGNTIYF
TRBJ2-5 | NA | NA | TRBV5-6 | TGTGCCAGCAGCTTGGGGACAGGGAGGGAGGAGACCCAGTACTTC | CASSLGTGREETQYF
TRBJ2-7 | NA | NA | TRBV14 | TGTGCCAGCAGCCCTCAGGGATTAGGAGAGCAGTACTTC | CASSPQGLGEQYF
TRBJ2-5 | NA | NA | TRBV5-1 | TGCGCCAGCAGCTTGGGCCAGGGAGAGACCCAGTACTTC | CASSLGQGETQYF
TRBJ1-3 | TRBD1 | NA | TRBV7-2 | TGTGCCAGCAGCCCGCCGGGACAGAGAGCTGGAAACACCATATATTTT | CASSPPGQRAGNTIYF
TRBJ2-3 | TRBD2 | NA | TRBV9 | TGTGCCAGCAGCGTAGCGGGGACTAGTGCAGATACGCAGTATTTT | CASSVAGTSADTQYF
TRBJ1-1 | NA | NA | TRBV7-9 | TGTGCCAGCAGCCTTACGGGCGGGACTGAAGCTTTCTTT | CASSLTGGTEAFF
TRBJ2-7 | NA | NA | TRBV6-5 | TGTGCCAGCAGCCCGGCAGGGCTTTACGAGCAGTACTTC | CASSPAGLYEQYF
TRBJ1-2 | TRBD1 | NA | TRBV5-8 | TGTGCCAGCTTAGGGACAGGGAACTATGGCTACACCTTC | CASLGTGNYGYTF
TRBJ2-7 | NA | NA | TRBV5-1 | TGCGCCAGCTCACTCGGGGGAGACGAGCAGTACTTC | CASSLGGDEQYF
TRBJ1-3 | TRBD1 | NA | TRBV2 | TGTGCCAGCAGTGAATGGACAGGGGCATCGGGAAACACCATATATTTT | CASSEWTGASGNTIYF
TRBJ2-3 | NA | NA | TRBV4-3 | TGCGCCAGCAGCCAAGATTTCGCGGGAAAACAGTATTTT | CASSQDFAGKQYF
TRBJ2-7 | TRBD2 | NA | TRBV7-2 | TGTGCCAGCAGCTTATATCGAGCGGGGGGGCCATACGAGCAGTACTTC | CASSLYRAGGPYEQYF
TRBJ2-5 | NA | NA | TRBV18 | TGTGCCAGCTCACCACCGAGGGGGGAGACCCAGTACTTC | CASSPPRGETQYF
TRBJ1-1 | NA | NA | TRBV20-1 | TGCAGTGTTGACGAGGGTACTGAAGCTTTCTTT | CSVDEGTEAFF
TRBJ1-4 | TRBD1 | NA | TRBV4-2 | TGTGCCAGCAGCCAAGATCCCAGGGGGCGTAGTAATGAAAAACTGTTTTTT | CASSQDPRGRSNEKLFF
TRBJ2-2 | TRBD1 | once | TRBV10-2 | TGCGCCAGCAACGACAGGGGGACCGGGGAGCTGTTTTTT | CASNDRGTGELFF
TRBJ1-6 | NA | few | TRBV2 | TGTGCCAGCAGGTCGACAAATTCACCCCTCCACTTT | CASRSTNSPLHF
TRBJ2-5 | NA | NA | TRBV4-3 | TGCGCCAGCAGCCAAGATGTAGTGCAAGAGACCCAGTACTTC | CASSQDVVQETQYF
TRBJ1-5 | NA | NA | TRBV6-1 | TGTGCCAGCAGTAGACAGTTTAAAAGCAATCAGCCCCAGCATTTT | CASSRQFKSNQPQHF
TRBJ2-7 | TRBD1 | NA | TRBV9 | TGTGCCAGCAGCAAATGGACAGGGGAGGGCGAGCAGTACTTC | CASSKWTGEGEQYF
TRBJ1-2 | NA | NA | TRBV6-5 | TGTGCCAGCAGACCCGGGGGGGGGAACTATGGCTACACCTTC | CASRPGGGNYGYTF
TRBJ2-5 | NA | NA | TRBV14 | TGTGCCAGCAGCCAACTTCTTTTGACAGAAGAGACCCAGTACTTC | CASSQLLLTEETQYF
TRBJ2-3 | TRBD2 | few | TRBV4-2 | TGTGCCAGCAGCCAAGATCTAGCGGGGGGGCCAGATACGCAGTATTTT | CASSQDLAGGPDTQYF